A single sample is the source of the 17 T cell receptor beta chains below, sequenced in a study of blood T cell repertoires in COVID-19 (dated by TCRdb to the early 2020s). Preparation of the library involved the immunoSEQ multiplex PCR assay. TCRdb re-hosts the immuneACCESS table, in-frame sequences only. Its copies lack some clones; in the studies checked, an unresolved V gene accounts for under half of them, and the cause for the rest is not known. For this sample there are about 40,000 clones; over 70% appear just once. The ten top clones hold less than 10% of the sample. The sequenced sample was peripheral blood. The receptors were gathered from a human donor in a cohort sampled during active COVID-19.

CDR3 nucleotides: TGTGCCAGCAGCTTAGCGGCTAGCGGAGATACGCAGTATTTT. This translates into CASSLAASGDTQYF. The chain combines TRBV7-2 with TRBJ2-3; 7 bases are a match to TRBD2. Germline loops: CDR1 SGHTA, CDR2 FQGNSA. With 0 bases clipped from V and 5 bases from J, the junction kept 2 bases outside the gene matches. The CDR3 is 14 residues long.

The chain employs TRBV19 and TRBJ1-4; D perhaps matches TRBD1 (5 bases). The CDR3 covers 12 residues. The germline V and J ends were trimmed by 3 bases and 14 bases, with 13 bases remaining between them. Germline CDR1 is LNHDA and CDR2 is SQIVND (reference sequence). CDR3 protein: CASSIGGRSLFF. DNA for the CDR3: TGTGCCAGTAGTATCGGGGGACGTTCGCTGTTTTTT.

The V and J genes are TRBV7-9 and TRBJ1-6; 9 nucleotides line up with TRBD1. CDR1 and CDR2 from the germline V gene are SEHNR and FQNEAQ (reference sequence). The CDR3 length is 19 residues. The V gene end was trimmed by 8 bases and the J gene end by 0 bases; junction bases not matched to a gene: 14. CDR3 nucleotides: TGTGCCAGCGCACGAGGTGGGACAGGGATTTTCTCCTATAATTCACCCCTCCACTTT. Translation gives CASARGGTGIFSYNSPLHF.

The chain carries TRBV11-3 and TRBJ2-2; 11 bases fit TRBD2. CDR1 and CDR2 (germline): SGHNT, YENEEA. Trimming at V came to 6 bases and at J to 7 bases, leaving 7 bases not matched to a gene. CDR3 length: 15 residues. CDR3 DNA: TGTGCCAGCAGTGAAACTAGCGGGAGTGGCGGGGAGCTGTTTTTT. This gives the protein CASSETSGSGGELFF.

The chain recombines TRBV3-1 (or the pseudogene TRBV3-2) with TRBJ1-2; TRBD1 matches at 9 bases. V lost 6 bases to trimming and J lost 6 bases; unmatched junction nucleotides: 8. The germline CDR1 and CDR2 sequences are LGHDT and YNNKEL (reference sequence). The length of the CDR3 is 14 residues. CDR3: CASSRRTGEHGYTF. The CDR3 DNA reads TGTGCCAGCAGTCGGCGGACAGGGGAACATGGCTACACCTTC.

With respect to this clone: Germline and junction disagree at one end, which may indicate a read error. The chain uses TRBV3-1 (or the pseudogene TRBV3-2) and TRBJ2-7, with D tentatively TRBD1 (7 bases). CDR1 LGHDT and CDR2 YNNKEL come from the germline V gene (reference sequence). CDR3 size: 14 residues. CDR3 sequence reads: CASSQVGGTVKAEF. DNA of the CDR3: TGTGCCAGCAGCCAAGTAGGGGGGACAGTAAAAGCCGAATTC.

The chain is built from TRBV3-1 (or the pseudogene TRBV3-2) and TRBJ2-7, with TRBD1 matching 7 bases. The CDR3 spans 12 residues. Germline loops: CDR1 LGHDT, CDR2 YNNKEL (reference sequence). Trimming removed 10 bases from V and 6 bases from J; junction bases left unmatched: 9. The CDR3 DNA is TGTGCCACAGCGTCCGCAGGGGGCGAGCAGTACTTC. Translating it yields CATASAGGEQYF.

The J gene is TRBJ2-3, the V gene TRBV5-1; 8 bases are shared with TRBD2. Germline V gene sequence: CDR1 SGHRS, CDR2 YFSETQ. The ends lost 7 bases at V and 3 bases at J; junction bases unmatched: 10. This CDR3 spans 15 amino acids. CDR3 DNA: TGCGCCAGCGATATAGCGGGACATGGTACAGATACGCAGTATTTT. Protein product: CASDIAGHGTDTQYF.

This clone was observed a few times. At one end, the junction sequence differs from germline, possibly due to a read error. The genes are TRBV30 and TRBJ1-1; 7 nucleotides line up with TRBD1. The germline CDR1 and CDR2 sequences are GTSNPN and SVGIG (reference sequence). The CDR3 sequence is 15 residues long. CDR3 sequence reads: CAWSVMGRGNPEAFF. The CDR3, as DNA: TGTGCCTGGAGTGTAATGGGCAGGGGGAACCCTGAAGCTTTCTTT.

Only one count was recorded for this clone. The chain has TRBV3-1 (or the pseudogene TRBV3-2) and TRBJ2-1, with TRBD2 identical over 14 bases. This CDR3 has 15 residues. Germline V CDR1 and CDR2: LGHDT, YNNKEL (reference sequence). V was clipped by 4 bases and J by 5 bases; unmatched bases: 1. The CDR3 sequence is CASSRLAGGNNEQFF. CDR3 sequence (DNA): TGTGCCAGCAGCCGACTAGCGGGAGGGAACAATGAGCAGTTCTTC.

The chain is built from TRBV19 and TRBJ2-7; 7 bases fit TRBD1. Trimming took 5 bases from V and 4 from J; bases not matched to a gene: 11. CDR1 LNHDA and CDR2 SQIVND come from the germline V gene (reference sequence). The CDR3 covers 15 residues. The CDR3 coding sequence is TGTGCCAGTAGTTCCGGACAGGCCCATTATTACGAGCAGTACTTC. This sequence encodes CASSSGQAHYYEQYF.

This chain uses TRBV28 with TRBJ1-4, with a tentative D call TRBD1 (5 bases). Deletions cut 6 bases from V and 7 bases from J, with 18 bases between. This CDR3 spans 15 amino acids. CDR1 is MDHEN and CDR2 is SYDVKM in the germline V gene. CDR3 residues: CASSTPQGFGEKLFF. For the CDR3, the DNA is TGTGCCAGCAGCACCCCGCAGGGTTTCGGTGAAAAACTGTTTTTT.

This chain links TRBV27 with TRBJ2-2; 8 positions match TRBD1. V trimming: 5 bases; J trimming: 3 bases; junction bases outside the gene matches: 8. The germline V gene encodes CDR1 MNHEY and CDR2 SMNVEV (reference sequence). This CDR3 region has 16 residues. The CDR3 reads CASSIRQGMYTGELFF. The CDR3 DNA follows: TGTGCCAGCAGTATAAGACAGGGGATGTACACCGGGGAGCTGTTTTTT.

The gene calls are TRBV5-1 and TRBJ1-2; TRBD1 aligns across 7 bases. V was pared by 0 bases and J by 4 bases, with 3 bases of the junction left unmatched. This CDR3 comprises 14 residues. Germline CDR1 and CDR2: SGHRS and YFSETQ. CDR3 residues: CASSLDGTVYGYTF. The DNA of the CDR3 is TGCGCCAGCAGCTTGGATGGGACAGTCTATGGCTACACCTTC.

This clone was found a few times. The chain recombines TRBV15 with TRBJ2-1, with no clear D. V dropped 1 base and J dropped 2 bases, with 9 bases sitting between them. The CDR3 runs 15 residues. Germline V gene data show CDR1 as LNHNV and CDR2 as YYDKDF (reference sequence). CDR3 in amino acids: CATSRAPLPYNEQFF. CDR3 DNA: TGTGCCACCAGCAGAGCCCCCCTCCCCTACAATGAGCAGTTCTTC.

The chain links TRBV5-1 to TRBJ2-7, with TRBD2 as a possible D gene (6 bases). Germline V gene lookup returns CDR1 SGHRS and CDR2 YFSETQ. Trimming removed 4 bases from V and 3 bases from J, with 11 bases in between. This CDR3 has 13 amino acids. The DNA for the CDR3 is TGCGCCAGCAGCCCCCCGCGGGACTACGAGCAGTACTTC. It translates to CASSPPRDYEQYF. Full variable domain (missing parts from reference TRBV5-1 and TRBJ2-7): KAGVTQTPRYLIKTRGQQVTLSCSPISGHRSVSWYQQTPGQGLQFLFEYFSETQRNKGNFPGRFSGRQFSNSRSEMNVSTLELGDSALYLCASSPPRDYEQYFGPGTRLTVT.

The chain combines TRBV7-6 with TRBJ1-2; D is ambiguous. The CDR3 has 13 residues. Deletions cut 5 bases from V and 7 bases from J, with 14 bases between. Germline CDR1 is SGHVS and CDR2 is FNYEAQ. CDR3 bases: TGTGCCAGCAGCAGAACCGGGGTTGCTGGCTACACCTTC. Protein product: CASSRTGVAGYTF.